The subject of this entry is one T cell receptor (beta chain). Its antigen remains unidentified. No much larger clone exists at a distance of one base, and base qualities are not known. This entry belongs to a study of shared clonotypes between healthy human individuals (TCRdb year 2020). Describing the broader study: The cohort included a few men and two women between 18 and 49 years of age. Different laboratories and diverse techniques were used to prepare libraries and sequence TCR repertoires, to increase sequencing depth and limit assay-specific biases. Leukapheresis yielded between about 0.94 and 10 billion PBMCs per donor. For each donor, three plates each were used for CD4 naive and CD4 memory, two plates were used for CD8 naive, and one plate was used for CD8 memory. The study deeply sequenced blood TCR repertoires of five healthy adults to estimate repertoire size and the extent of clonotype sharing between individuals.

The study at large found these results: Even with the large sequencing depth, rarefaction of the sorted-subset datasets indicated that sequencing was incomplete. Because the study included a small number of donors, the genetic and exposure-history diversity represented was limited. Only blood was sampled, and tissue TCR repertoires likely differ from those in blood. Naive subsets generally had larger estimated clonotype richness than memory subsets did. Pairwise subsampling led to the expectation that sequencing depth would affect the degree of clonotype sharing among donors. When a few donors were compared, the shared fraction of clonotypes was about 5.2% for naive CD4, more than 3% for naive CD8, roughly 2.3% for memory CD4, and less than 0.45% for memory CD8. Higher generation probabilities were observed for clonotypes shared by all four sorted-subset donors than for non-shared clonotypes.

V has 6 bases trimmed and J has 0 bases trimmed; junction bases matching no gene number 4. According to the germline V gene, CDR1 reads MDHEN and CDR2 reads SYDVKM. The cysteine opens and the phenylalanine closes a CDR3 of 15 amino acids. The only DNA kept is the CDR3, 45 bases in frame from the first base. Using the deep immunoSEQ assay, TCR CDR3 regions were amplified from genomic DNA by multiplex PCR. For each cell subset, the extracted genomic DNA was distributed evenly across all wells of several immunoSEQ 96-well plates, and each plate served as one replicate. For sorted subsets, each replicate PCR was loaded with roughly 0.2 ug genomic DNA, equivalent to roughly 30,000 T cell genomes. Purified libraries were quantified with a Qubit 3.0 fluorometer, sized on a Bioanalyzer 2100, and re-quantified with the KAPA Library Quantification kit. Every immunoSEQ 96-well plate was sequenced on a separate single-read 150-cycle Illumina NextSeq 550 flow cell. Under the source paper's analysis protocol: The immunoSEQ output contained only junctional sequences without quality scores, so filtering could not match that applied to full-length reads. Sequences were annotated with PyIR, a Python wrapper for IgBLAST v1.9, using IMGT germline references to assign V/J genes and CDR3. Reads were removed for weak V/J assignments (E-value above 1e-6), missing CDR3, stop codons, out-of-frame junctions, or ambiguous translated residues. V3J clonotypes were defined as sequences sharing an identical inferred V gene, J gene, and CDR3 amino acid sequence. To compute the percentage overlap between repertoires, the number of shared unique clonotypes was divided by the size of the smaller repertoire. Richness of each repertoire was evaluated using RTK rarefaction, the Chao1 estimator, and Recon v2.1 estimates of unobserved clonotypes. For all TCRbeta clonotypes obtained by the gDNA method from a handful of donors, generation probabilities were computed with OLGA. Drawn from immuneACCESS, this table holds only the in-frame rearrangements with V and J called that TCRdb kept. Clones are partly lost; checked studies trace under half to an unresolved V gene and leave the rest unexplained. V, J and clone size are those of that table, while D and trimming were read from the DNA. Across this sample there are about 1 million clones, with roughly 74% seen only once. The leading ten clones occupy roughly 0.56% of the sample.

The donors were healthy, HIV-negative adults who had no recently reported acute infections or vaccinations. Only Caucasian adults living in Nashville, Tennessee, USA were represented among the donors. Magnetic negative selection was used to enrich CD4+ T cells, after which naive cells were positively selected on CD45RA and the negative fraction became the memory subset. Blood was collected by leukapheresis, and PBMCs were isolated by Ficoll-Histopaque density gradient centrifugation and then cryopreserved in liquid nitrogen vapor phase. Analytical flow cytometry was used to check the purity and quantity of every magnetically sorted T cell population. Each sorted fraction had its genomic DNA isolated and then quantified by UV absorbance on a Nanodrop 2000c.

The sequence was collected from a man aged 18-30 years in good health. Some clones in this sample may be carry-over from other donors' samples. The chain joins TRBV28 to TRBJ2-4; 8 bases in the middle match TRBD2. The specimen was memory CD4+ T cells from PBMCs. Interpreted using the paper, the cell subset or site label stands for: CD45RA-negative fraction. The DNA is as follows: TGTGCCAGCAGCCCAGCGGGGGCAGCCAAAAACATTCAGTACTTC. This encodes CASSPAGAAKNIQYF. Extended through the reference TRBV28 and TRBJ2-4 proteins, this CDR3 yields the full variable domain: DVKVTQSSRYLVKRTGEKVFLECVQDMDHENMFWYRQDPGLGLRLIYFSYDVKMKEKGDIPEGYSVSREKKERFSLILESASTNQTSMYLCASSPAGAAKNIQYFGAGTRLSVL.